One and the same sample provided the 31 T cell receptor beta chains below, sequenced in a study of patients and donors after allogeneic stem cell transplantation. TCRdb called the RT-PCR reads again in MiXCR, with one record for every CDR3 protein. The sample has more than 150,000 distinct CDR3 sequences, roughly 40% seen once. The sequencing sample was made of blood, either unsorted or a sorted T cell fraction (not recorded which). The receptors were gathered from a human donor who was either an allogeneic HSCT recipient or a stem cell or donor lymphocyte infusion donor (not recorded which). It is not recorded whose cells these are; they may come from a transplant donor.

This clonotype turned up a few times. This rearrangement joins TRBV5-1 to TRBJ2-7; D not certain. The CDR3 is made up of 13 amino acids. V shed 4 bases and J shed 1 base, with 9 bases lying between them. Germline V lookup: CDR1 SGHRS, CDR2 YFSETQ. The CDR3 DNA reads TGCGCCAGCAGCCCCGAGTTGTCCTACGAGCAGTACTTC. Amino acids: CASSPELSYEQYF.

The CDR3 sequence is CASSHGLAAIQYF. In DNA form, the CDR3 reads TGTGCCAGCAGCCACGGCCTAGCTGCCATTCAGTACTTC. The rearrangement links TRBV14 to TRBJ2-4, with D possibly matching TRBD2 (5 bases). The CDR3 extends over 13 amino acids. The germline V and J ends were trimmed by 3 bases and 9 bases, with 12 bases remaining between them. Germline V gene sequence: CDR1 SGHDN, CDR2 FVKESK.

The genes are TRBV7-2 and TRBJ1-2; D is unclear. Between the trimmed V and J ends, which lost 6 bases and 6 bases, there was a span of 14 bases. The CDR3 covers 13 residues. The germline gives CDR1 SGHTA, CDR2 FQGNSA. The CDR3 bases are TGTGCCAGCAGAATCCGGAGATCCGATGGCTACACCTTC. The encoded protein is CASRIRRSDGYTF.

V usage is TRBV13 and J usage is TRBJ2-1, with D perhaps matching TRBD2 (5 bases). CDR3 length: 14 amino acids. Germline CDR1 is PRHDT and CDR2 is FYEKMQ (reference sequence). Trimming stripped 4 bases from V and 2 bases from J, with 9 bases between. The CDR3 sequence is CASSWNGAYNEQFF. The CDR3 DNA is TGTGCCAGCAGCTGGAACGGGGCCTACAATGAGCAGTTCTTC.

This rearrangement joins TRBV6-5 to TRBJ1-2; D not certain. The germline gives CDR1 MNHEY, CDR2 SVGAGI. Trimming removed 2 bases from V and 0 bases from J, with 10 bases in between. There are 15 residues in the CDR3. This CDR3 reads CASSYAGRANYGYTF. CDR3 DNA sequence: TGTGCCAGCAGTTACGCTGGAAGAGCTAACTATGGCTACACCTTC.

The chain employs TRBV29-1 and TRBJ1-1; tentative D call: TRBD1 (5 bases). The germline gives CDR1 SQVTM, CDR2 ANQGSEA. CDR3 length equals 16 residues. The V and J ends lost 1 base and 2 bases respectively, with 17 bases between them. The CDR3 DNA follows: TGCAGCGTTGAAGCCTTCGGCAGGGTTGGAAACACTGAAGCTTTCTTT. Translating gives CSVEAFGRVGNTEAFF.

The chain employs TRBV7-6 and TRBJ2-7, with 7 nucleotides matching TRBD1. With 2 bases clipped from V and 0 bases from J, the junction kept 7 bases outside the gene matches. CDR3 length equals 16 residues. Germline assignment: CDR1 SGHVS and CDR2 FNYEAQ. In DNA, the CDR3 is TGTGCCAGCAGCTTATTAACAGGGGAAAGCTCCTACGAGCAGTACTTC. Encoded protein: CASSLLTGESSYEQYF.

The chain has TRBV9 and TRBJ1-1, with 9 bases aligning to TRBD1. With 3 bases clipped from V and 4 bases from J, the junction kept 13 bases outside the gene matches. The CDR3 spans 17 residues. Germline lookup yields CDR1 SGDLS and CDR2 YYNGEE. The CDR3 here is CASSAPGQGIGSTEAFF. CDR3 DNA sequence: TGTGCCAGCAGCGCTCCGGGACAGGGAATAGGTAGCACTGAAGCTTTCTTT.

This chain connects TRBV3-1 to TRBJ2-4; 7 nucleotides line up with TRBD2. The V gene's germline CDR1 is LGHDT and CDR2 YNNKEL (reference sequence). The CDR3 has 17 amino acids. Trimming cost V 4 bases and J 0 bases; bases outside gene matches: 9. The chain's CDR3 is CASSPLDSGLAKNIQYF. CDR3 in DNA: TGTGCCAGCAGCCCCCTGGATAGCGGGTTAGCCAAAAACATTCAGTACTTC.

The rearrangement joins TRBV16 to TRBJ1-4, with 9 bases fitting TRBD1. The CDR3 runs to 18 residues. With 3 bases clipped from V and 7 bases from J, the junction kept 15 bases outside the gene matches. Germline lookup yields CDR1 KGHSY and CDR2 FQNENV. The CDR3 DNA is TGTGCCAGCAGCCACATACCGGGACAGGGACGGAGAGGTGAAAAACTGTTTTTT. Translated: CASSHIPGQGRRGEKLFF.

This clonotype was seen more than once but under ten times. CDR3 in amino acids: CASSLTGHTYEQYF. CDR3 DNA: TGTGCCAGCAGCCTCACGGGACATACCTACGAGCAGTACTTC. V gene TRBV7-9 combines with J gene TRBJ2-7; maybe TRBD1 (6 bases). The CDR3 length is 14 residues. V lost 5 bases and J lost 2, with 13 bases in between. Germline V CDR1 and CDR2: SEHNR, FQNEAQ (reference sequence).

This clonotype has only a few counts. This CDR3 is CASSLAGGLYGYTF. CDR3 bases: TGTGCCAGCAGCTTGGCCGGGGGACTCTATGGCTACACCTTC. The gene calls are TRBV5-4 and TRBJ1-2, with D tentatively TRBD1 (5 bases). The CDR3 consists of 14 residues. V was cut by 0 bases and J by 4 bases, with 10 bases left in between. Per germline, CDR1 SGHNT and CDR2 YYREEE (reference sequence).

The sample holds a few counts of this clonotype. The chain joins TRBV3-1 to TRBJ1-1; D is undetermined. Per germline, CDR1 LGHDT and CDR2 YNNKEL (reference sequence). The CDR3 has 15 residues. The V gene lost 1 base and the J gene lost 0 bases, with 9 bases spanning the gap. The CDR3 is CASSQAEPMNTEAFF. CDR3 DNA: TGTGCCAGCAGCCAAGCCGAGCCAATGAACACTGAAGCTTTCTTT.

The CDR3 DNA reads as TGTGCCAGCAGCTTAGTAACCAAGGGCTACGAGCAGTACTTC. Translating gives CASSLVTKGYEQYF. The V call is TRBV13, the J call TRBJ2-7, with D unresolved. The CDR3 loop spans 14 amino acids. The ends were cut back, 1 base at V and 3 bases at J, with 10 bases in the middle. Germline CDR1 is PRHDT and CDR2 is FYEKMQ (reference sequence).

The genes are TRBV7-9 and TRBJ2-3; D not resolved. V was cut by 2 bases and J by 2 bases, with 5 bases left in between. Germline assignment: CDR1 SEHNR and CDR2 FQNEAQ (reference sequence). CDR3 length equals 13 residues. This CDR3 reads CASSLTITDTQYF. The CDR3 nucleotides are TGTGCCAGCAGCTTAACTATCACAGATACGCAGTATTTT.

This chain joins TRBV4-3 and TRBJ2-7; D gene uncertain. CDR3 length equals 14 residues. V lost 1 base to trimming and J lost 2 bases, with 9 bases between them. CDR1 and CDR2 (germline): LGHNA, YSLEER. Here the CDR3 reads CASSQGLGTYEQYF. The CDR3 nucleotides are TGCGCCAGCAGCCAAGGGTTGGGCACCTACGAGCAGTACTTC.

The rearrangement links TRBV12-3 or TRBV12-4 to TRBJ1-5; perhaps TRBD1 as D (5 bases). Trimming cost V 6 bases and J 4 bases, with 16 bases left between them. This CDR3 comprises 15 residues. The CDR3 region has the DNA TGTGCCAGCAGCCCGGACACGGGAGGGAATCAGCCCCAGCATTTT. The encoded protein is CASSPDTGGNQPQHF.

The chain combines TRBV5-5 with TRBJ1-2; 7 nucleotides line up with TRBD1. The V gene's germline CDR1 is SGHKS and CDR2 YYEKEE (reference sequence). This CDR3 comprises 14 residues. Trimming cost V 0 bases and J 7 bases; bases outside gene matches: 6. The CDR3 here is CASSLEGAAGGYTF. CDR3 DNA sequence: TGTGCCAGCAGCTTGGAGGGGGCGGCTGGTGGCTACACCTTC.

This clonotype has more than one count but fewer than ten. The chain joins TRBV12-3 or TRBV12-4 to TRBJ1-2, with 7 bases aligning to TRBD1. CDR3 length: 13 residues. V lost 3 bases, J lost 4 bases, and 2 bases stayed unmatched. The CDR3 region has the DNA TGTGCCAGCAGTTTGACAGGGTCCTATGGCTACACCTTC. Its translation: CASSLTGSYGYTF.

This clonotype has more than one count but fewer than ten. V and J are TRBV12-3 or TRBV12-4 and TRBJ1-4; TRBD1 is a possible D gene (6 bases). V was pared by 2 bases and J by 4 bases, with 14 bases between. The CDR3 sequence is 16 residues long. The CDR3 bases are TGTGCCAGCAGTTTACCCGGGGGGCGAATTAATGAAAAACTGTTTTTT. This codes for CASSLPGGRINEKLFF.

This clonotype was counted once. The chain uses TRBV6-5 and TRBJ2-4; TRBD2 matches 11 bases. J lost 7 bases, V lost 6 bases, and 5 bases had no gene match. The CDR3 runs 14 residues. CDR1 MNHEY and CDR2 SVGAGI come from the germline V gene. CDR3 coding DNA: TGTGCCAGCAGGGGGGGACTAGCGGAGAACATTCAGTACTTC. Translation: CASRGGLAENIQYF.

In its sample, this clonotype was seen a few times. This sequence joins TRBV12-3 or TRBV12-4 and TRBJ1-1; 9 bases align to TRBD1. CDR3 size: 15 residues. With 4 bases clipped from V and 1 base from J, the junction kept 4 bases outside the gene matches. For the CDR3, the DNA is TGTGCCAGCAGTTGGACAGGGGTACGGAACACTGAAGCTTTCTTT. Translation gives CASSWTGVRNTEAFF.

The chain is built from TRBV7-9 and TRBJ1-2; D is uncertain. Germline V gives CDR1 SEHNR, CDR2 FQNEAQ (reference sequence). Deletions cut 0 bases from V and 1 base from J, with 3 bases between. The CDR3 runs 13 residues. CDR3 in amino acids: CASSLASNYGYTF. As DNA, the CDR3 is TGTGCCAGCAGCTTAGCGAGTAACTATGGCTACACCTTC. Variable domain in full (rest from reference TRBV7-9 and TRBJ1-2): DTGVSQNPRHKITKRGQNVTFRCDPISEHNRLYWYRQTLGQGPEFLTYFQNEAQLEKSRLLSDRFSAERPKGSFSTLEIQRTEQGDSAMYLCASSLASNYGYTFGSGTRLTVV.

The table lists this clonotype with a count of one. The chain has TRBV20-1 and TRBJ1-3; D not certain. The CDR3 runs to 16 residues. Germline values: CDR1 DFQATT, CDR2 SNEGSKA (reference sequence). The V and J ends lost 6 bases and 2 bases respectively, with 20 bases between them. The CDR3 DNA follows: TGCAGTGCCCCAGCGTTTGGGCCGCCAACTGGAAACACCATATATTTT. Translated, it gives CSAPAFGPPTGNTIYF.

This clonotype has more than one count but fewer than ten. The chain carries TRBV12-3 or TRBV12-4 and TRBJ2-3; maybe TRBD1 (6 bases). The CDR3 consists of 16 residues. The V end lost 5 bases, the J end lost 2 bases, and 17 bases lay between the germline ends. In nucleotides, the CDR3 is TGTGCCAGCAGTCCGCGGACAGTTTTCCCCACAGATACGCAGTATTTT. Amino acid sequence: CASSPRTVFPTDTQYF.

J is TRBJ2-3 and V is TRBV7-2; perhaps TRBD2 as D (5 bases). Trimming took off 1 base at V and 9 bases at J, with 20 bases between the two ends. The CDR3 runs to 16 residues. Germline V gene lookup returns CDR1 SGHTA and CDR2 FQGNSA. CDR3 in DNA: TGTGCCAGCAGCTTAGGACTACCCATCCCTCCCCACACGCAGTATTTT. Translating gives CASSLGLPIPPHTQYF.

This clonotype was detected only a few times. Germline and junction disagree at one end, which may indicate a read error. This chain joins TRBV7-7 and TRBJ2-3; D might be TRBD1 (6 bases). The germline V gene has CDR1 SSHAT and CDR2 FNYEAQ (reference sequence). The CDR3 runs 15 residues. CDR3 sequence reads: CASSLGTLASDTQYF. CDR3 DNA: TGTGCTAGCAGCTTGGGGACACTCGCGTCGGATACGCAGTATTTT. The full variable domain, its missing parts supplied by reference TRBV7-7 and TRBJ2-3, is GAGVSQSPRYKVTKRGQDVTLRCDPISSHATLYWYQQALGQGPEFLTYFNYEAQPDKSGLPSDRFSAERPEGSISTLTIQRTEQRDSAMYRCASSLGTLASDTQYFGPGTRLTVL.

The chain couples TRBV6-2 or TRBV6-3 to TRBJ2-1; D assignment may be TRBD1 or TRBD2 (5 bases each). The CDR3 has 18 residues. Trimming pared 5 bases from V and 3 bases from J, leaving 23 bases between. Looked up from germline, CDR1 is MNHEY and CDR2 is SVGEGT. The DNA of the CDR3 is TGTGCCAGCAGTCCGGGGCCCAGCAGTTACCAATACTACAATGAGCAGTTCTTC. Translated, it gives CASSPGPSSYQYYNEQFF.

J is TRBJ1-1 and V is TRBV30; D perhaps matches TRBD1 (5 bases). V was shortened by 5 bases and J by 4 bases, with 17 bases between the two germline ends. The CDR3 runs 14 residues. CDR1 is GTSNPN and CDR2 is SVGIG in the germline V gene (reference sequence). CDR3 sequence: CAWVILGHSTEAFF. The CDR3 region has the DNA TGTGCCTGGGTGATTCTGGGGCACAGCACTGAAGCTTTCTTT.

For this clonotype: The junction differs from germline at one of its ends, possibly a read error. This chain uses TRBV28 with TRBJ2-2; D perhaps matches TRBD1 (6 bases). The CDR3 totals 13 residues. Germline lookup yields CDR1 MDHEN and CDR2 SYDVKM. The chain's CDR3 is CASSIRMAGDLFF. CDR3 in DNA: TGTGCCAGCAGTATAAGAATGGCAGGGGATCTGTTTTTT.

The sample holds a few counts of this clonotype. The V and J genes are TRBV7-8 and TRBJ1-2; 9 bases fit TRBD1. V lost 5 bases, J lost 14 bases, and 15 bases stayed unmatched. Per germline, CDR1 SGHVS and CDR2 FQNEAQ. The CDR3 covers 14 residues. CDR3 residues: CASSLSGTGRVGTF. The CDR3 DNA reads TGTGCCAGCAGCCTCTCCGGGACAGGGAGGGTTGGAACCTTC.